Presented here are 14 T cell receptor beta chains from one specimen sequenced in a study of PD-1 blockade in classical Hodgkin lymphoma. TCRdb's table, derived via immunoSEQ multiplex PCR, lists solely in-frame clones and lacks some. The sample has around 44,000 clones, roughly 86% seen once. All trial patients relapsed after autologous stem cell transplantation. The specimen comprised peripheral blood mononuclear cells (PBMCs), sampled before the second cycle of nivolumab. These TCRs come from a human donor with classical Hodgkin lymphoma.

This chain connects TRBV6-1 to TRBJ2-3; D is undetermined. Germline V gives CDR1 MNHNS, CDR2 SASEGT. V was clipped by 3 bases and J by 1 base, with 5 bases between them. The CDR3 has 13 residues. CDR3 in DNA: TGTGCCAGCAGTGAGTGGGGCACAGATACGCAGTATTTT. Translated: CASSEWGTDTQYF.

The CDR3 is CASSEREGGPETQYF. CDR3 DNA sequence: TGTGCCAGCAGTGAAAGGGAGGGAGGGCCGGAGACCCAGTACTTC. The rearrangement joins TRBV27 to TRBJ2-5, with 7 positions matching TRBD2. There are 15 residues in the CDR3. The germline CDR1 and CDR2 sequences are MNHEY and SMNVEV (reference sequence). The junction had 11 bases not matched to a gene; V was cut back by 5 bases and J by 5 bases.

V usage is TRBV6-5 and J usage is TRBJ1-5; 9 bases fit TRBD1. CDR1 MNHEY and CDR2 SVGAGI come from the germline V gene. This CDR3 spans 15 amino acids. The junction had 8 bases not matched to a gene; V was cut back by 5 bases and J by 6 bases. CDR3 in DNA: TGTGCCAGCAGTCAGGACAGGGGTCATGGTCAGCCCCAGCATTTT. Its translation: CASSQDRGHGQPQHF.

The rearrangement joins TRBV27 to TRBJ2-3; the match to TRBD2 covers 7 bases. Germline V lookup: CDR1 MNHEY, CDR2 SMNVEV (reference sequence). Trimming cost V 1 base and J 0 bases; bases outside gene matches: 7. The CDR3 is made up of 17 amino acids. The chain's CDR3 is CASSLFASGASTDTQYF. In DNA form, the CDR3 reads TGTGCCAGCAGTTTATTTGCTAGCGGAGCGAGCACAGATACGCAGTATTTT.

The CDR3: CASSQGQGVDGYTF. CDR3 coding DNA: TGTGCCAGCTCCCAAGGACAGGGGGTCGATGGCTACACCTTC. The rearrangement uses TRBV18 and TRBJ1-2; 10 bases are a match to TRBD1. Germline V gives CDR1 KGHSH, CDR2 LQKENI. The length of the CDR3 is 14 residues. With 6 bases clipped from V and 6 bases from J, the junction kept 7 bases outside the gene matches.

The CDR3, as DNA: TGTGCCAGCAGCTTAGTGGTAACAGGGTTGTCTTTCTTT. The encoded protein is CASSLVVTGLSFF. The chain uses TRBV7-8 and TRBJ1-1; possible D gene TRBD1, 6 bases. This CDR3 is 13 amino acids long. CDR1 and CDR2 from the germline V gene are SGHVS and FQNEAQ. Trimming left V 1 base short and J 12 bases short, with 15 bases between.

This chain uses TRBV27 with TRBJ2-4; D not certain. CDR1 and CDR2 (germline): MNHEY, SMNVEV (reference sequence). The CDR3 spans 14 residues. The ends were cut back, 2 bases at V and 10 bases at J, with 15 bases in the middle. The CDR3 region has the DNA TGTGCCAGCAGTTTAAATGCTGCAGGAGAGATTCAGTACTTC. It encodes CASSLNAAGEIQYF.

This clone was detected only once. The rearrangement links TRBV5-4 to TRBJ2-7; no reliable D call. V lost 3 bases and J lost 0, with 4 bases in between. There are 12 residues in the CDR3. The germline V gene has CDR1 SGHNT and CDR2 YYREEE (reference sequence). The CDR3 protein is CASSSSSYEQYF. CDR3 nucleotide sequence: TGTGCCAGCAGCTCGAGCTCCTACGAGCAGTACTTC.

This clone has only one observation. V and J are TRBV5-1 and TRBJ2-1, with 9 positions matching TRBD2. CDR3 length: 16 residues. Germline V gene data show CDR1 as SGHRS and CDR2 as YFSETQ. V lost 0 bases and J lost 3; bases outside the gene matches: 4. Written as DNA, the CDR3 is TGCGCCAGCAGCTTGGATGTAGCGGGGGTCTACAATGAGCAGTTCTTC. It translates to CASSLDVAGVYNEQFF.

The chain combines TRBV6-5 with TRBJ2-4; unclear D gene. The CDR3 extends over 16 amino acids. Trimming took 0 bases from V and 0 from J, leaving 9 bases between them. CDR1 is MNHEY, CDR2 SVGAGI, per germline. CDR3: CASSYSVALAKNIQYF. CDR3 in DNA: TGTGCCAGCAGTTACTCGGTAGCCTTAGCCAAAAACATTCAGTACTTC.

The CDR3 nucleotides read TGTGCCAGCAGCCAAGGGACTAGCGTAAAGAACGATGAGCAGTTCTTC. Its translation is CASSQGTSVKNDEQFF. This chain connects TRBV14 to TRBJ2-1; 9 bases match TRBD2. The germline V gene has CDR1 SGHDN and CDR2 FVKESK. The CDR3 covers 16 residues. Losses at the gene ends were 1 base for V and 8 bases for J; bases not matched to a gene: 9.

The chain has TRBV18 and TRBJ2-7; 7 bases align to TRBD2. Germline-derived CDR1 and CDR2 are KGHSH and LQKENI. The CDR3 is 15 residues long. V lost 3 bases, J lost 0 bases, and 5 bases stayed unmatched. This chain's CDR3 is CASSPRTSSSYEQYF. The CDR3 DNA follows: TGTGCCAGCTCACCTCGGACTAGTAGCTCCTACGAGCAGTACTTC.

This rearrangement joins TRBV28 to TRBJ1-1; D possibly corresponds to TRBD1 (6 bases). The germline CDR1 and CDR2 sequences are MDHEN and SYDVKM. V was cut by 1 base and J by 3 bases, with 9 bases left in between. This CDR3 has 14 residues. The CDR3 nucleotides read TGTGCCAGCAGTTTATCAGGGGTCGACACTGAAGCTTTCTTT. This gives the protein CASSLSGVDTEAFF.

The chain joins TRBV9 to TRBJ2-1; TRBD1 matches 7 bases. Trimming cost V 3 bases and J 4 bases; bases outside gene matches: 7. This CDR3 has 15 amino acids. CDR1 and CDR2 (germline): SGDLS, YYNGEE. CDR3 residues: CASSATGYPYNEQFF. The CDR3 region has the DNA TGTGCCAGCAGCGCGACAGGGTACCCATACAATGAGCAGTTCTTC.